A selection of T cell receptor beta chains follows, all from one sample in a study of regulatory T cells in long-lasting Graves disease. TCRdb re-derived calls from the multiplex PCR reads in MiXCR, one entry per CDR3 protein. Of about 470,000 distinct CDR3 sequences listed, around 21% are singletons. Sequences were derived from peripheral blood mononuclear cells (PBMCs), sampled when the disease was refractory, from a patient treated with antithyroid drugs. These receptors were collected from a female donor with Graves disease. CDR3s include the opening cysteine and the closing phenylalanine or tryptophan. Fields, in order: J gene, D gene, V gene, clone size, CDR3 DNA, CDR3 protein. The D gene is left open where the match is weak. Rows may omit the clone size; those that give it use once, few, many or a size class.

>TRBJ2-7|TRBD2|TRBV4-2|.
TGTGCCAGCAGCCGCACTAGCGGGGTATACGAGCAGTACTTC
CASSRTSGVYEQYF
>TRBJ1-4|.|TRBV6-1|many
TGTGCCAGCATTGCCCAGGATGCAACTAATGAAAAACTGTTTTTT
CASIAQDATNEKLFF
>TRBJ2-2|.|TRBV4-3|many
TGCGCCAGCAGCCTGACGGTCTCCAGGTATTCGGGGGAGCTGTTTTTT
CASSLTVSRYSGELFF
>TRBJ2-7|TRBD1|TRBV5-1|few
TGCGCCAGCAGCCCATGGACAGGGGGAAACGAGCAGTACTTC
CASSPWTGGNEQYF
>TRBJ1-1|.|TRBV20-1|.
TGCAGTGCTGGCCTAGGGGGCACTGAAGCTTTCTTT
CSAGLGGTEAFF
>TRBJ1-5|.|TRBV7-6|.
TGTGCCAGCAGCTTAAAGGGGGACACATACAATCAGCCCCAGCATTTT
CASSLKGDTYNQPQHF
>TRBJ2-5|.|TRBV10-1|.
TGCGCCAGCAGTGATAAGGGTTGGGAGACCCAGTACTTC
CASSDKGWETQYF
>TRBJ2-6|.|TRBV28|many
TGTGCCAGCAGTCGACCCGGTTCTGGGGCCAACGTCCTGACTTTC
CASSRPGSGANVLTF
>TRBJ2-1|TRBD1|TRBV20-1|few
TGCAGTGCTAGACCCCGACAGGGGGTTTACAATGAGCAGTTCTTC
CSARPRQGVYNEQFF
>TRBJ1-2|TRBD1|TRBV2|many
TGTGCCAGCAGTGCCGGGACAGGGGGTGGCTACACCTTC
CASSAGTGGGYTF
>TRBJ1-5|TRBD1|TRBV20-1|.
TGCAGTGCGAGGGACAGGGGGCTTGGGGGCAATCAGCCCCAGCATTTT
CSARDRGLGGNQPQHF
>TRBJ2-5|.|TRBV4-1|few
TGCGCCAGCAGCGTCGGACGGCAAGAGACCCAGTACTTC
CASSVGRQETQYF
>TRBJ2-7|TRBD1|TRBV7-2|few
TGTGCCAGCAGCTTAGGAGTCGGGACAGGGGGCTTAGGGCAGTACTTC
CASSLGVGTGGLGQYF
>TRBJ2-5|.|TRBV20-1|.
TGCAGTGCTAGACGAGGGGCCGGCCCCGTCCAAGAGACCCAGTACTTC
CSARRGAGPVQETQYF
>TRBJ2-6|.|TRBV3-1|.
TGTGCCAGCAGCCAATCAACAGGGTATGGGGCCAACGTCCTGACTTTC
CASSQSTGYGANVLTF
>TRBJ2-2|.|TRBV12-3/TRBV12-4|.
TGTGCCAGCCTAAAAAACGGGGGAACCGGGGAGCTGTTTTTT
CASLKNGGTGELFF
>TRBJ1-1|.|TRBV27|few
TGTGCCAGCAGTCCAGCCCCGGCCCCGACAGGACCCTACTTT
CASSPAPAPTGPYF
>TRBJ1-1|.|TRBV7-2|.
.
CASTNQTSMYLCASSLGVNTEAFF
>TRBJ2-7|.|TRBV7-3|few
TGTGCCAGCAGCCCCGTGGGGGTGGACGAGCAGTACTTC
CASSPVGVDEQYF
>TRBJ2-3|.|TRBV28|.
TGTGCCAGCAGAACCGGGACCGGAACGTGGGGTACGCAGTATTTT
CASRTGTGTWGTQYF
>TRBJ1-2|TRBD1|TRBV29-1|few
TGCAGCGCCCGACAGGGCCCCAACTATGGCTACACCTTC
CSARQGPNYGYTF
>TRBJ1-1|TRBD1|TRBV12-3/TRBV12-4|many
TGTGCCAGCAGCAGACAGGGGAGAACTGAAGCTTTCTTT
CASSRQGRTEAFF
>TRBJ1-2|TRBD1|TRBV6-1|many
TGTGCCAGCAGCGGGTCGACAGGGAACTATGGCTACACCTTC
CASSGSTGNYGYTF
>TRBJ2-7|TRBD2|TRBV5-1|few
TGCGCCAGCAGCCCCCCCCGGGGGACTAGCGGGGAATTCGTCACCTACGAGCAGTACTTC
CASSPPRGTSGEFVTYEQYF
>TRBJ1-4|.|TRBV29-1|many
TGCAGCGTCACCGACGGTGAAACTAATGAAAAACTGTTTTTT
CSVTDGETNEKLFF
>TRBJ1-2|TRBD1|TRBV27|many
TGTGCCAGCAGTCCCTCGGGGGACAGACTTTGGGGCTACACCTTC
CASSPSGDRLWGYTF
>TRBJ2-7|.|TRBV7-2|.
TGTGCCAGCAGCTTAGCGCTTGGATCCCGATACGAGCAGTACTTC
CASSLALGSRYEQYF